This T cell receptor (beta chain) comes out of a study of blood T cell repertoires in COVID-19. Across the study: Samples taken during acute and convalescent COVID-19 were collected in the United States, Italy and Spain.

This table comes from immunoSEQ multiplex PCR, and its TCRdb copy is limited to in-frame clones, with some not included. The profile shows 150,000 to 200,000 clones, approximately 91% of them singletons. This CDR3 region has 11 residues. Germline V gene data show CDR1 as GTSNPN and CDR2 as SVGIG (reference sequence). The ends were cut back, 3 bases at V and 7 bases at J, with 9 bases in the middle. The V and J genes are TRBV30 and TRBJ1-1, with D possibly being TRBD1 (5 bases). What was sequenced was PBMCs or T cells enriched from blood (not recorded which). This TCR was recovered from a woman under 30 who had recovered from COVID-19. The CDR3 DNA sequence: TGTGCCTGGAGCCCAGGGCTTGAAGCTTTCTTT. Its translation: CAWSPGLEAFF.